This T cell receptor (beta chain) was documented in a study of T cell changes during pregnancy in multiple sclerosis. Germline V gives CDR1 SEHNR, CDR2 FQNEAQ (reference sequence). The CDR3 contains 15 residues. J lost 1 base, V lost 4 bases, and 4 bases had no gene match. Data came from immunoSEQ multiplex PCR; TCRdb stores just in-frame clones and leaves some out. The repertoire holds around 25,000 clones, 86% seen once, with around 8% in the top ten. The sequence was collected from a female donor in good health, enrolled as a control in a pregnancy study. V gene TRBV7-9 combines with J gene TRBJ1-1; 9 bases fit TRBD1. The sample in question was CD8+ T cells from peripheral blood mononuclear cells, obtained in the first trimester of pregnancy. Here the CDR3 DNA reads TGTGCCAGCAGCTCCGGGACAGGGTGGAACACTGAAGCTTTCTTT. This gives the protein CASSSGTGWNTEAFF.